A selection of T cell receptor beta chains follows, all from one sample in a study of T cells in Graves' hyperthyroidism and ophthalmopathy. MiXCR, run by TCRdb on the multiplex PCR reads, gives a single entry per CDR3 protein. Of 500,000 to 800,000 distinct CDR3 sequences listed, 45% were seen once; the top ten hold 7% to 7.5%. Material: peripheral blood or thyroid tissue (not recorded which). The receptors originated from an adult man with Graves' disease, either hyperthyroidism or ophthalmopathy (not recorded which). Both conserved end residues are part of each CDR3. The order of the fields is CDR3 DNA, CDR3 protein, J gene, D gene, V gene, clone size. A D gene is named only where the DNA matches it firmly. Some rows have no size entry. The others give once, few or many, or a class for an expanded clone.

DNA: TGTGCCACCAGTGATCCCATCGGGGAGCAAGAGACCCAGTACTTC; CDR3: CATSDPIGEQETQYF; J: TRBJ2-5; D: NA; V: TRBV24-1; size: many
DNA: TGCAGCGTCCAGGCAGGGGATCGCTCGAGGACTGAAGCTTTCTTT; CDR3: CSVQAGDRSRTEAFF; J: TRBJ1-1; D: NA; V: TRBV29-1; size: NA
DNA: TGCAGTGCTACCGAGACAGGGACCCCCTACGAGCAGTACTTC; CDR3: CSATETGTPYEQYF; J: TRBJ2-7; D: TRBD1; V: TRBV20-1; size: few
DNA: TGTGCCAGCAGTCAGGGGACCTTAGGGGAGAGCTCCTATAATTCACCCCTCCACTTT; CDR3: CASSQGTLGESSYNSPLHF; J: TRBJ1-6; D: NA; V: TRBV7-2; size: once
DNA: TGTGCCAGCAGCTTACTAGGGCGGCCGATCAACACCGGGGAAGAGACCCAGTACTTC; CDR3: CASSLLGRPINTGEETQYF; J: TRBJ2-5; D: NA; V: TRBV7-9; size: NA
DNA: TGTGCCAGCAGCTGGACGGTTTATGGCTACACCTTC; CDR3: CASSWTVYGYTF; J: TRBJ1-2; D: NA; V: TRBV5-5; size: many
DNA: TGCAGCGTTGAGCCCGAAAATGAAAAACTGTTTTTT; CDR3: CSVEPENEKLFF; J: TRBJ1-4; D: NA; V: TRBV29-1; size: NA
DNA: TGTGCCAGCAGTTACGCAACGGGACAGGGGTACGAGCAGTACTTC; CDR3: CASSYATGQGYEQYF; J: TRBJ2-7; D: TRBD1; V: TRBV6-6; size: few
DNA: TGTGCCAGCAGCCCCCAATTTGCTAGGGAGCAGTACTTC; CDR3: CASSPQFAREQYF; J: TRBJ2-7; D: NA; V: TRBV7-9; size: few
DNA: TGTGCCATCAGTGAGTCTTTCACAGGGAACACTGAAGCTTTCTTT; CDR3: CAISESFTGNTEAFF; J: TRBJ1-1; D: NA; V: TRBV10-3; size: many
DNA: TGCGCCAGCAGCAGAGGGACGGACCCTGGGGGAGCTTTCTTT; CDR3: CASSRGTDPGGAFF; J: TRBJ1-1; D: NA; V: TRBV5-1; size: NA
DNA: TGTGCCACCAGCAGCCCCGGGACACAAGCCTACGAGCAGTACTTC; CDR3: CATSSPGTQAYEQYF; J: TRBJ2-7; D: NA; V: TRBV15; size: NA
DNA: TGTGCCACCAGCAGATGGCGGACAGATACGCAGTATTTT; CDR3: CATSRWRTDTQYF; J: TRBJ2-3; D: NA; V: TRBV15; size: NA
DNA: TGTGCCAGCAGCCTCCAGGACAGGACCAACACTGAAGCTTTCTTT; CDR3: CASSLQDRTNTEAFF; J: TRBJ1-1; D: TRBD1; V: TRBV14; size: NA
DNA: TGCAGTGCTTCCATGACATTCTCCTACGAGCAGTACTTC; CDR3: CSASMTFSYEQYF; J: TRBJ2-7; D: NA; V: TRBV20-1; size: few
DNA: TGTGCCAGCAGCCGTACGGGACAGGGCTCCCCTCTCGCTTTC; CDR3: CASSRTGQGSPLAF; J: TRBJ2-6; D: TRBD1; V: TRBV7-2; size: many
DNA: TGTGCCAGCAGCCGACCTACGGGACAGGCGATCTCCTACGAGCAGTACTTC; CDR3: CASSRPTGQAISYEQYF; J: TRBJ2-7; D: TRBD1; V: TRBV7-9; size: NA
DNA: TGCAGTGCTACCTACCCGGACAGGCGGGAGACCCAGTACTTC; CDR3: CSATYPDRRETQYF; J: TRBJ2-5; D: TRBD1; V: TRBV20-1; size: many
DNA: TGTGCCATCAGTGAATGGTCCACTGAAGCTTTCTTT; CDR3: CAISEWSTEAFF; J: TRBJ1-1; D: NA; V: TRBV10-3; size: many
DNA: TGTGCCACAACCGGTCAGCGTGGGGGCTACGAGCAGTACTTC; CDR3: CATTGQRGGYEQYF; J: TRBJ2-7; D: NA; V: TRBV15; size: NA
DNA: TGTGCCAGCAGCCCTAGCGGGAGTATGCTCGAGCAGTACTTC; CDR3: CASSPSGSMLEQYF; J: TRBJ2-7; D: TRBD2; V: TRBV7-9; size: many
DNA: TGTGCCAGCAGTGATTCCACCTCGGCGGGAAAAGAGCAGTACTTC; CDR3: CASSDSTSAGKEQYF; J: TRBJ2-7; D: NA; V: TRBV25-1; size: many
DNA: TGCGCCAGCAGCCCGGGCGGCCAGGGGGATGAAAAACTGTTTTTT; CDR3: CASSPGGQGDEKLFF; J: TRBJ1-4; D: TRBD1; V: TRBV5-1; size: NA
DNA: TGTGCCAGCAGCTTCGGGAACTCTGGGGCCAACGTCCTGACTTTC; CDR3: CASSFGNSGANVLTF; J: TRBJ2-6; D: NA; V: TRBV7-9; size: many
DNA: TGTGCCAGCAGTGAGATGGCGGGGGCGGTGAACACCGGGGAGCTGTTTTTT; CDR3: CASSEMAGAVNTGELFF; J: TRBJ2-2; D: NA; V: TRBV12-3/TRBV12-4; size: NA
DNA: TGCAGCGGGCAGGGTCAGGCCTACGAGCAGTACTTC; CDR3: CSGQGQAYEQYF; J: TRBJ2-7; D: NA; V: TRBV29-1; size: once
DNA: TGTGCCAGCAGCTTAGCCCGAGGGGTAGCCTACGAGCAGTACTTC; CDR3: CASSLARGVAYEQYF; J: TRBJ2-7; D: NA; V: TRBV7-8; size: NA
DNA: TGTGCCAGCAGCGCGCCACTAGCGGGACCGACCTACGAGCAGTACTTC; CDR3: CASSAPLAGPTYEQYF; J: TRBJ2-7; D: TRBD2; V: TRBV11-2; size: few
DNA: TGTGCCAGCAGTTGGCTGACAGGGATGGAACTGTTTTTT; CDR3: CASSWLTGMELFF; J: TRBJ1-4; D: TRBD1; V: TRBV12-3/TRBV12-4; size: NA
DNA: TGCAGTGCTAGAGATATAACGATGGGGTATTCACCCCTCCACTTT; CDR3: CSARDITMGYSPLHF; J: TRBJ1-6; D: NA; V: TRBV20-1; size: few
DNA: TGTGCCAGCAGTCCTATACGCGGCCAGCCCCAGCATTTT; CDR3: CASSPIRGQPQHF; J: TRBJ1-5; D: NA; V: TRBV2; size: many
DNA: TGTGCCAGCAGTGACAGGGGGCGTGGCTACACCTTC; CDR3: CASSDRGRGYTF; J: TRBJ1-2; D: TRBD1; V: TRBV6-4; size: few
DNA: TGTGCCTGGAGTCTCATGGGATCACCCCTCCACTTT; CDR3: CAWSLMGSPLHF; J: TRBJ1-6; D: NA; V: TRBV30; size: NA
DNA: TGTGCCAGCAGCGCCGGGACAGGGGGCCAAGAGACCCAGTACTTC; CDR3: CASSAGTGGQETQYF; J: TRBJ2-5; D: TRBD1; V: TRBV11-2; size: NA
DNA: TGTGCCAGCAGCCAAGGGAATCCCTACGAGCAGTACTTC; CDR3: CASSQGNPYEQYF; J: TRBJ2-7; D: NA; V: TRBV7-9; size: few
DNA: TGTGCCAGCAGTGAAGAGGGGGACAGGGCCTCCTACGAGCAGTACTTC; CDR3: CASSEEGDRASYEQYF; J: TRBJ2-7; D: TRBD1; V: TRBV2; size: NA
DNA: TGTGCCAGCAGCCGGGTCGCCTACGAGCAGTACTTC; CDR3: CASSRVAYEQYF; J: TRBJ2-7; D: NA; V: TRBV7-9; size: few
DNA: TGTGCCACCAGTGATGGGCAGATGGGGGTACAAGAGACCCAGTACTTC; CDR3: CATSDGQMGVQETQYF; J: TRBJ2-5; D: NA; V: TRBV24-1; size: many
DNA: TGTGCCAGCAGTTCAATCTCCACCGGGGGAATGAACACTGAAGCTTTCTTT; CDR3: CASSSISTGGMNTEAFF; J: TRBJ1-1; D: NA; V: TRBV12-3/TRBV12-4; size: few
DNA: TGTGCCAGTAGTATAACCCTTCAGTACGAGCAGTACTTC; CDR3: CASSITLQYEQYF; J: TRBJ2-7; D: NA; V: TRBV19; size: NA
DNA: TGTGCCAGATCTTGGCAAGTGTCCCGGGACAGGACCCAGCATTTT; CDR3: CARSWQVSRDRTQHF; J: TRBJ1-5; D: TRBD1; V: TRBV6-1; size: NA
DNA: TGTGCCAGCAGCTTGTCCCAGACCCTGAACACTGAAGCTTTCTTT; CDR3: CASSLSQTLNTEAFF; J: TRBJ1-1; D: NA; V: TRBV9; size: NA
DNA: TGTGCCAGCAGCATGCTGCTGGGGGGGAATTCACCCCTCCACTTT; CDR3: CASSMLLGGNSPLHF; J: TRBJ1-6; D: NA; V: TRBV7-9; size: many
DNA: TGTGCCAGCAGCTTAGAACAAAATCAGCCCCAGCATTTT; CDR3: CASSLEQNQPQHF; J: TRBJ1-5; D: NA; V: TRBV7-8; size: many
DNA: TGTGCCAGCAGATCGACAGGAGATAATTCACCCCTCCACTTT; CDR3: CASRSTGDNSPLHF; J: TRBJ1-6; D: NA; V: TRBV6-6; size: NA
DNA: TGTGCCACCAGCAGTGGGAACAGGGGGAACAATCAGCCCCAGCATTTT; CDR3: CATSSGNRGNNQPQHF; J: TRBJ1-5; D: TRBD1; V: TRBV15; size: NA
DNA: TGTGCCAGCAGTTACGCAGGGGGCTTTGGGTCACCCCTCCACTTT; CDR3: CASSYAGGFGSPLHF; J: TRBJ1-6; D: TRBD1; V: TRBV6-6; size: NA
DNA: TGTGCCAGCAGCCGAAGATTGAACACTGAAGCTTTCTTT; CDR3: CASSRRLNTEAFF; J: TRBJ1-1; D: NA; V: TRBV6-1; size: NA
DNA: TGTGCCAGCAGCTTATTGCGCCAAGAGGCCCAGTACTTC; CDR3: CASSLLRQEAQYF; J: TRBJ2-5; D: NA; V: TRBV7-3; size: NA
DNA: TGTACCAGCAGAGAGACTAGCGAAGAGACCCAGTACTTC; CDR3: CTSRETSEETQYF; J: TRBJ2-5; D: TRBD2; V: TRBV25-1; size: few
DNA: TGCGCCAGCAGCCAAATTCGGGGCTACGAGCAGTACTTC; CDR3: CASSQIRGYEQYF; J: TRBJ2-7; D: NA; V: TRBV2; size: few
DNA: TGCGCCAGCAGCTTGGATGGCAGGGGAAGTGAAAAACTGTTTTTT; CDR3: CASSLDGRGSEKLFF; J: TRBJ1-4; D: NA; V: TRBV5-1; size: NA
DNA: TGTGCCAGCAGGCTGACAGGGGCCACCAATCAGCCCCAGCATTTT; CDR3: CASRLTGATNQPQHF; J: TRBJ1-5; D: TRBD1; V: TRBV9; size: NA
DNA: TGTGCCAGCAGTTACGGAGGCAGGGAGGCCGTGAGCAATCAGCCCCAGCATTTT; CDR3: CASSYGGREAVSNQPQHF; J: TRBJ1-5; D: NA; V: TRBV12-3/TRBV12-4; size: few
DNA: TGTGCCAGCACTCCCAACTGGGGGAATTTAGGCTACACCTTC; CDR3: CASTPNWGNLGYTF; J: TRBJ1-2; D: NA; V: TRBV2; size: NA
DNA: TGTGCCAGCAGTGAATTGGGGGACAGGGAACACTATGGCTACACCTTC; CDR3: CASSELGDREHYGYTF; J: TRBJ1-2; D: TRBD1; V: TRBV25-1; size: many
DNA: TGTGCCAGCAGCCAAGTAGGGGCTAATCAGCCCCAGCATTTT; CDR3: CASSQVGANQPQHF; J: TRBJ1-5; D: NA; V: TRBV7-2; size: once
DNA: TGTGCCAGCACCGGGGACAGCTTTAATGAAAAACTGTTTTTT; CDR3: CASTGDSFNEKLFF; J: TRBJ1-4; D: TRBD1; V: TRBV12-3/TRBV12-4; size: NA
DNA: TGTGCCAGCAGTTTAACCCAGGGGGTAGGCTGGACTTTCTTT; CDR3: CASSLTQGVGWTFF; J: TRBJ1-1; D: TRBD1; V: TRBV12-3/TRBV12-4; size: few